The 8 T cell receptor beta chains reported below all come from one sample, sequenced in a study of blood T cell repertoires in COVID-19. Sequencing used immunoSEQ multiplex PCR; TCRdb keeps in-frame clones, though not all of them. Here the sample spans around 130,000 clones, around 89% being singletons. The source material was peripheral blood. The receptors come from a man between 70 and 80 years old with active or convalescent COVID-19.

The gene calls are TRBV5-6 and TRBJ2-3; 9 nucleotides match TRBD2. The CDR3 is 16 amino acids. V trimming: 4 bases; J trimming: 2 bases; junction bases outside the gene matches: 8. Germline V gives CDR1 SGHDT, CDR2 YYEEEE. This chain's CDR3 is CASSLFLAGPTDTQYF. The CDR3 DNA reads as TGTGCCAGCAGCCTCTTCCTAGCGGGGCCCACAGATACGCAGTATTTT.

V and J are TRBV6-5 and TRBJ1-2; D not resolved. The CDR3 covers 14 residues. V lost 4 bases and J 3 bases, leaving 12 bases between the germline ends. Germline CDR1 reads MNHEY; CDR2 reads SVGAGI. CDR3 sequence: CASSLWGGDYGYTF. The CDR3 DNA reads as TGTGCCAGCAGTTTATGGGGAGGAGACTATGGCTACACCTTC.

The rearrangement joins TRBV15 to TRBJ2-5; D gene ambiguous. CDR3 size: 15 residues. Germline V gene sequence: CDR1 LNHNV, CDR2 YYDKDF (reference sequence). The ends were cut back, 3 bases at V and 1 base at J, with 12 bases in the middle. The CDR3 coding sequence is TGTGCCACCAGCAGTAAACGGTGGTCCCAAGAGACCCAGTACTTC. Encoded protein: CATSSKRWSQETQYF.

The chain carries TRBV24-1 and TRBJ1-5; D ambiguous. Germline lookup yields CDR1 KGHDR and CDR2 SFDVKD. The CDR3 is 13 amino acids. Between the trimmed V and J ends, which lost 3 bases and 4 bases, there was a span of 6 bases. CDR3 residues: CATSDGTNQPQHF. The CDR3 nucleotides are TGTGCCACCAGTGATGGCACGAATCAGCCCCAGCATTTT.

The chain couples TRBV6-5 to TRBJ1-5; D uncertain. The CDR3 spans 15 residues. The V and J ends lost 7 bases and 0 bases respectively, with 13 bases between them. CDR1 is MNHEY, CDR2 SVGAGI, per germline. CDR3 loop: CASIAASYSNQPQHF. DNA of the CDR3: TGTGCCAGCATCGCCGCTAGTTATAGCAATCAGCCCCAGCATTTT.

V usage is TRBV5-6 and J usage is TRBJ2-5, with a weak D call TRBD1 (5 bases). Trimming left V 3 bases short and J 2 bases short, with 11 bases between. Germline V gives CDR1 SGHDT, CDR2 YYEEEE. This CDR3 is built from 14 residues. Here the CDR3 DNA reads TGTGCCAGCAGCTCTAACAGGCGACAAGAGACCCAGTACTTC. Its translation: CASSSNRRQETQYF.

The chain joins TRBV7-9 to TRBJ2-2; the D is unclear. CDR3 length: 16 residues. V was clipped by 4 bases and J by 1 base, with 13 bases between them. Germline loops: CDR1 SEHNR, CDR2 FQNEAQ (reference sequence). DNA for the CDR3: TGTGCCAGCAGCTCCTCGTGGGCAGGGAACACCGGGGAGCTGTTTTTT. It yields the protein CASSSSWAGNTGELFF.

The CDR3 sequence: CASSPSGSGNTIYF. The CDR3 bases are TGTGCCAGTAGTCCTAGTGGATCTGGAAACACCATATATTTT. V usage is TRBV19 and J usage is TRBJ1-3, with D unclear. Germline V gene sequence: CDR1 LNHDA, CDR2 SQIVND (reference sequence). The CDR3 has 14 amino acids. Trimming stripped 5 bases from V and 1 base from J, with 9 bases between. Full variable domain (rest looked up from reference TRBV19 and TRBJ1-3): DGGITQSPKYLFRKEGQNVTLSCEQNLNHDAMYWYRQDPGQGLRLIYYSQIVNDFQKGDIAEGYSVSREKKESFPLTVTSAQKNPTAFYLCASSPSGSGNTIYFGEGSWLTVV.